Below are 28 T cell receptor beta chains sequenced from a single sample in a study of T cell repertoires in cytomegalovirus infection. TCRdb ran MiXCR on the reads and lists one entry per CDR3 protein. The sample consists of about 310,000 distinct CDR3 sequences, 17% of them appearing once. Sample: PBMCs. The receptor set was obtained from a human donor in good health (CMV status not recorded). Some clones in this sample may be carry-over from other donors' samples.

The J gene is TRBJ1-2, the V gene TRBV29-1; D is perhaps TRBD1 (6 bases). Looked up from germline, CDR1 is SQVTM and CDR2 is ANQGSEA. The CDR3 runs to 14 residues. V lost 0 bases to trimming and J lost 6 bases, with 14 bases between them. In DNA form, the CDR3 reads TGCAGCGTTGAAGATCCCGGGACAAGGGATGGCTACACCTTC. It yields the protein CSVEDPGTRDGYTF.

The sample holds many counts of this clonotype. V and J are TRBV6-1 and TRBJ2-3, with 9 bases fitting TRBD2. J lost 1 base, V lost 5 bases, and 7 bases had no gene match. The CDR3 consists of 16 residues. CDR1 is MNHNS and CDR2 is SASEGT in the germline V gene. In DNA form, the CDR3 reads TGTGCCAGCAGTCCCCATAGCGGGGGCCGCACAGATACGCAGTATTTT. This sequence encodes CASSPHSGGRTDTQYF.

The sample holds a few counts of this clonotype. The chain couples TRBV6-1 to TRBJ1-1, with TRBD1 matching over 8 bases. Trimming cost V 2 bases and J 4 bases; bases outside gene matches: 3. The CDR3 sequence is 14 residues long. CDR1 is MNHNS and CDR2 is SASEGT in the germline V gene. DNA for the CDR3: TGTGCCAGCAGTGAATATCAGGGGGCCACTGAAGCTTTCTTT. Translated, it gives CASSEYQGATEAFF.

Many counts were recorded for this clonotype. CDR3 nucleotides: TGTGCCAGCAGCTTCGTGGAAAAGAAAATTACCGCCTACGAGCAGTACTTC. Translation gives CASSFVEKKITAYEQYF. V gene TRBV7-9 combines with J gene TRBJ2-7, with unresolved D. There are 17 residues in the CDR3. Trimming cost V 3 bases and J 2 bases, with 20 bases left between them. Germline V gives CDR1 SEHNR, CDR2 FQNEAQ (reference sequence).

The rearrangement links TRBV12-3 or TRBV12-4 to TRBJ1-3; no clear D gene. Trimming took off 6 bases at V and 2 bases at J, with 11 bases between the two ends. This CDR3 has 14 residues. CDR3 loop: CASREGMAGNTIYF. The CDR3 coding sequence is TGTGCCAGCAGGGAGGGTATGGCTGGAAACACCATATATTTT.

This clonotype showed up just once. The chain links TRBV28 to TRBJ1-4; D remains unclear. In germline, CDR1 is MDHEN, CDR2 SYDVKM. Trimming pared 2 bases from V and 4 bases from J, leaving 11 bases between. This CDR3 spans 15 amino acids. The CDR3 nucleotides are TGTGCCAGCAGTTTAAGTCAAGACGGTAATGAAAAACTGTTTTTT. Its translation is CASSLSQDGNEKLFF.

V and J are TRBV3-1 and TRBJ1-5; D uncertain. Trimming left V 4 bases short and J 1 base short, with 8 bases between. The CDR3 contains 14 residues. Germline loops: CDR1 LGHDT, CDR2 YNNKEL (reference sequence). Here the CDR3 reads CASSLETSNQPQHF. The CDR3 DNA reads TGTGCCAGCAGCCTTGAGACCAGCAATCAGCCCCAGCATTTT. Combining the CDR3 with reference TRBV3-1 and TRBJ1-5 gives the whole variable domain DTAVSQTPKYLVTQMGNDKSIKCEQNLGHDTMYWYKQDSKKFLKIMFSYNNKELIINETVPNRFSPKSPDKAHLNLHINSLELGDSAVYFCASSLETSNQPQHFGDGTRLSIL.

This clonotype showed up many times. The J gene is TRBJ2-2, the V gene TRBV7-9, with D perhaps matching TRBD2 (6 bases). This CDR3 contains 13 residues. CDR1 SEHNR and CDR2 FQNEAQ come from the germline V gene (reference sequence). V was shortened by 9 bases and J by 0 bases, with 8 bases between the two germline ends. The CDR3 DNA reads TGTGCCAGTGGGGGGACGAACACCGGGGAGCTGTTTTTT. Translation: CASGGTNTGELFF.

CDR3 protein: CSANRGAGTEAFF. The DNA of the CDR3 is TGCAGTGCTAACAGGGGCGCGGGCACTGAAGCTTTCTTT. This chain links TRBV20-1 with TRBJ1-1, with 7 bases matching TRBD1. The V and J ends lost 4 bases and 4 bases, in that order; junction bases with no gene match: 6. CDR1 is DFQATT and CDR2 is SNEGSKA in the germline V gene (reference sequence). The CDR3 is made up of 13 amino acids.

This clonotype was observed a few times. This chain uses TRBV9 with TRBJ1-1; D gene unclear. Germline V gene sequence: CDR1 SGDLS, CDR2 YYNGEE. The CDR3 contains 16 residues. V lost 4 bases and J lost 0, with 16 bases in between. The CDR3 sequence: CASSPSGSPLNTEAFF. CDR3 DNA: TGTGCCAGCAGCCCCAGTGGCTCTCCGCTGAACACTGAAGCTTTCTTT.

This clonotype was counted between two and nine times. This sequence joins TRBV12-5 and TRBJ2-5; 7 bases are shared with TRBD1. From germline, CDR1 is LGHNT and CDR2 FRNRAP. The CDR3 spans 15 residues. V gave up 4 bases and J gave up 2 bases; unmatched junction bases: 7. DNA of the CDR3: TGTGCTAGTGGTTCGGACAGGCGGCAACAAGAGACCCAGTACTTC. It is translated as CASGSDRRQQETQYF.

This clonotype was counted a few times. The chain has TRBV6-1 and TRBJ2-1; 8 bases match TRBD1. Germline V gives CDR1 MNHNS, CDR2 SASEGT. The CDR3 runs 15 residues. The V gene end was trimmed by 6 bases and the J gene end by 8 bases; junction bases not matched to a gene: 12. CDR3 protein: CASRIGQGILYEQFF. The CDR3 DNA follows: TGTGCCAGCAGGATCGGACAGGGAATCTTATATGAGCAGTTCTTC.

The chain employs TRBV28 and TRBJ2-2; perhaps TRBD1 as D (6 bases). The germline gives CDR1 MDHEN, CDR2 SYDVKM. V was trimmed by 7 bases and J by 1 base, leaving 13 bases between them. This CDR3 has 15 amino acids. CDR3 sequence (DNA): TGTGCCAGCACCACCGGGACACGGAACACCGGGGAGCTGTTTTTT. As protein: CASTTGTRNTGELFF. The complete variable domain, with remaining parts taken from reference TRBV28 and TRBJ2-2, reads DVKVTQSSRYLVKRTGEKVFLECVQDMDHENMFWYRQDPGLGLRLIYFSYDVKMKEKGDIPEGYSVSREKKERFSLILESASTNQTSMYLCASTTGTRNTGELFFGEGSRLTVL.

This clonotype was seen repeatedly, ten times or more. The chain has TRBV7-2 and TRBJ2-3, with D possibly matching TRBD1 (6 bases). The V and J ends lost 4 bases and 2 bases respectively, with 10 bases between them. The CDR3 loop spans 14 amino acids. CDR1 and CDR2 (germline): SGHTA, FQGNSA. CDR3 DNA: TGTGCCAGCAGCTCCCAGGGGCACACAGATACGCAGTATTTT. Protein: CASSSQGHTDTQYF.

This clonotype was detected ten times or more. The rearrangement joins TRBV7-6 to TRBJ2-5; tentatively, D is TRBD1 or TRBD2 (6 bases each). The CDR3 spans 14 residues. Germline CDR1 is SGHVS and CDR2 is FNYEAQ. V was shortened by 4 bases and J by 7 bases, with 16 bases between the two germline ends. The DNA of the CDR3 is TGTGCCAGCAGCTCGAGGGGGACTCCCGGGACCCAGTACTTC. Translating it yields CASSSRGTPGTQYF.

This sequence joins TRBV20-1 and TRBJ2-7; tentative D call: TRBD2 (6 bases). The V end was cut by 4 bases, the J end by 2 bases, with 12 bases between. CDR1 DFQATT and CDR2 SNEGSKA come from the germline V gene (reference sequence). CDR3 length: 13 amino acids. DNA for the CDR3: TGCAGTGCTACGGGGACTGCTACCTACGAGCAGTACTTC. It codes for CSATGTATYEQYF.

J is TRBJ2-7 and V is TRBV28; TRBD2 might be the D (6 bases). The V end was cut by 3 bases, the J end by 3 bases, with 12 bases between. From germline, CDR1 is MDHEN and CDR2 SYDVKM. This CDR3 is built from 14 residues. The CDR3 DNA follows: TGTGCCAGCAGTTTTGGGGGGATAGGCTACGAGCAGTACTTC. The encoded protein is CASSFGGIGYEQYF. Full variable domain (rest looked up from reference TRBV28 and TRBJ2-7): DVKVTQSSRYLVKRTGEKVFLECVQDMDHENMFWYRQDPGLGLRLIYFSYDVKMKEKGDIPEGYSVSREKKERFSLILESASTNQTSMYLCASSFGGIGYEQYFGPGTRLTVT.

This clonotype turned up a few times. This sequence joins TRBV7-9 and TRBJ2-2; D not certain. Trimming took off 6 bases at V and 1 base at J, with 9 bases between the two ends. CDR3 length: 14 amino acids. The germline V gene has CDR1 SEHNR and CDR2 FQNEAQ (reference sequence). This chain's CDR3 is CASRSEVNTGELFF. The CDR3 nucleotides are TGTGCCAGCAGGTCGGAAGTGAACACCGGGGAGCTGTTTTTT.

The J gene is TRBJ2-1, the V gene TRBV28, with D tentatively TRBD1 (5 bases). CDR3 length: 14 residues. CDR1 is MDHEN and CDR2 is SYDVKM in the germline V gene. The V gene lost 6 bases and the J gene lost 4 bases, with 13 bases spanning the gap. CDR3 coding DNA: TGTGCCAGCAGGTGGGCAGGGTTATACAATGAGCAGTTCTTC. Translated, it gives CASRWAGLYNEQFF. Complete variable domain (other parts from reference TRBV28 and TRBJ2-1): DVKVTQSSRYLVKRTGEKVFLECVQDMDHENMFWYRQDPGLGLRLIYFSYDVKMKEKGDIPEGYSVSREKKERFSLILESASTNQTSMYLCASRWAGLYNEQFFGPGTRLTVL.

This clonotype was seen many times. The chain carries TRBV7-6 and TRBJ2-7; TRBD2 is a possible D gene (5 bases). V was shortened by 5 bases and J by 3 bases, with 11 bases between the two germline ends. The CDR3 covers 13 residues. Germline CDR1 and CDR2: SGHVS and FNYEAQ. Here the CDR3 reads CASSPGENYEQYF. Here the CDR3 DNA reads TGTGCCAGCAGCCCCGGGGAGAACTACGAGCAGTACTTC.

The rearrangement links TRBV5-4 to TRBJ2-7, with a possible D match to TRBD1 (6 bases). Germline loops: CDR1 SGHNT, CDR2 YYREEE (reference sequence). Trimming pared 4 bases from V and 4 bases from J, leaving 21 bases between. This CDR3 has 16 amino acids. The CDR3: CASSLGQPSAAYEQYF. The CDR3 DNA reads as TGTGCCAGCAGCCTAGGACAGCCATCCGCGGCATACGAGCAGTACTTC.

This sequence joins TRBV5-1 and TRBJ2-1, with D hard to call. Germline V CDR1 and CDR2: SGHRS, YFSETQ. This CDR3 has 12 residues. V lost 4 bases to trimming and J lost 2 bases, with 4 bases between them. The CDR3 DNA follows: TGCGCCAGCAGCGACACCTACAATGAGCAGTTCTTC. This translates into CASSDTYNEQFF.

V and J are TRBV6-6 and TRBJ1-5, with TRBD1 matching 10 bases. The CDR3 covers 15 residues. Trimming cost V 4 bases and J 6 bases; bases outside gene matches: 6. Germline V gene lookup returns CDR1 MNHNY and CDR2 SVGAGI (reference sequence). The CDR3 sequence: CASSLTGGVGQPQHF. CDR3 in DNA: TGTGCCAGCAGTTTGACAGGGGGCGTCGGTCAGCCCCAGCATTTT.

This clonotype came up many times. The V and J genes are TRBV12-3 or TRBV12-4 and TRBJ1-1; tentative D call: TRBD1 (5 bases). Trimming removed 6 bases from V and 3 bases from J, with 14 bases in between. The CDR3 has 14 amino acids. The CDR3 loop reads CASSMTAWDTEAFF. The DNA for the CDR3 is TGTGCCAGCAGCATGACAGCGTGGGACACTGAAGCTTTCTTT.

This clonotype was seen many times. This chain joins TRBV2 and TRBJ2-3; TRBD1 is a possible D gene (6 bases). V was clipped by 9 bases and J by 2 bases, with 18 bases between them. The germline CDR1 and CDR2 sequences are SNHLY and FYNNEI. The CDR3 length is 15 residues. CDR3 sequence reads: CARIIQGSDTDTQYF. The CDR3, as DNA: TGTGCCAGGATCATACAGGGATCGGACACAGATACGCAGTATTTT.

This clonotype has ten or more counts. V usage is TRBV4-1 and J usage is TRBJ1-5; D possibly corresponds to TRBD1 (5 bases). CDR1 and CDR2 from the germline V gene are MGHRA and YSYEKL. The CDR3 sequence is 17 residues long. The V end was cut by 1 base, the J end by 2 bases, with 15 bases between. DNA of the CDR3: TGCGCCAGCAGCCAAGGGGGGAGAGGAATGGGCAATCAGCCCCAGCATTTT. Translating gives CASSQGGRGMGNQPQHF.

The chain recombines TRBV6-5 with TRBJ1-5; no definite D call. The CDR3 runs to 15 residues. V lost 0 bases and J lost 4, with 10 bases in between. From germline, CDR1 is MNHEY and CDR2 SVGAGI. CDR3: CASSYSADHNQPQHF. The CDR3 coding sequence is TGTGCCAGCAGTTACTCCGCGGACCATAATCAGCCCCAGCATTTT.

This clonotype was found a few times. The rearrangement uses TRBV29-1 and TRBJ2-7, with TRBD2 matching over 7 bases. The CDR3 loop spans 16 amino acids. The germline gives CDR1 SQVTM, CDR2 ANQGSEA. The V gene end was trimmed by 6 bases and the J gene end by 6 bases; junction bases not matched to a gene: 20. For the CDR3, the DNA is TGCAGCGTCGATGCCCCAACTAGCGTTGGTCCCGGCGAGCAGTACTTC. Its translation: CSVDAPTSVGPGEQYF.